This paragraph reports one TCR beta chain. The antigen is undetermined. The CDR3 runs to 14 residues. The V end lost 2 bases, the J end lost 3 bases, and 11 bases lay between the germline ends. CDR1 GTSNPN and CDR2 SVGIG come from the germline V gene (reference sequence). This sample was taken from a study of cytomegalovirus exposure and HLA in healthy donors. On the study more broadly: Caucasian-associated ancestry cluster membership applied to 75% to 85% of 300 to 450 genotyped donors.

Points from the study as a whole: Presence/absence analyses assumed roughly uniform sequencing depth across donors. Highly shared variants forming one cluster were likely a sequencing artifact.

PCR used 60 Vbeta primers and 13 Jbeta primers. Repertoires were generated with immunoSEQ multiplex PCR, while TCRdb's copy carries only in-frame clones and drops some. The data show approximately 120,000 clones, with roughly three quarters seen just once and 0.85% to 1.4% held by the top ten. This clonotype was sampled from a woman aged 30 to 39 in good health and CMV-seronegative. The source material was PBMCs. The chain is built from TRBV30 and TRBJ1-5; D remains unclear. CDR3 in amino acids: CAWSPLQSNQPQHF. Written as DNA, the CDR3 is TGTGCCTGGAGTCCCTTACAGTCCAATCAGCCCCAGCATTTT.